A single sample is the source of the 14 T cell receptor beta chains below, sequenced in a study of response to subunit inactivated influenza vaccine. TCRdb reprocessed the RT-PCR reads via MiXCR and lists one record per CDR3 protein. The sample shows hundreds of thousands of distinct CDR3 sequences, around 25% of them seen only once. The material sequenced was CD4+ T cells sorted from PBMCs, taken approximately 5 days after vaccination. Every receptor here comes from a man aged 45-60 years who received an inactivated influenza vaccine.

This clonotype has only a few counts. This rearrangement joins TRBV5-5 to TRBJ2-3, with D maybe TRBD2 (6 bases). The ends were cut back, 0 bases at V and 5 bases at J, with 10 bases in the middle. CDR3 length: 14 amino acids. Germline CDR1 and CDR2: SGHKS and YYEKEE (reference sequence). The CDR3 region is CASSLEAGIDTQYF. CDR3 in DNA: TGTGCCAGCAGCTTGGAGGCGGGGATAGATACGCAGTATTTT.

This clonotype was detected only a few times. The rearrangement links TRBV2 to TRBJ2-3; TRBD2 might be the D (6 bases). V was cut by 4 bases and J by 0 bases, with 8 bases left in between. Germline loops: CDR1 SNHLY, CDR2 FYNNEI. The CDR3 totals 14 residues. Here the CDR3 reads CASSGLGSTDTQYF. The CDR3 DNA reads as TGTGCCAGCAGTGGACTAGGGAGCACAGATACGCAGTATTTT.

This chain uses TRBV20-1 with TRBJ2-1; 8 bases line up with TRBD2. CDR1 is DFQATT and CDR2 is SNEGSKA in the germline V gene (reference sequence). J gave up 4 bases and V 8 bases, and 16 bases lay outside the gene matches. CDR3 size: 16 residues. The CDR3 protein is CSFLLRTSGRYNEQFF. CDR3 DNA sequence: TGCAGTTTCCTACTGCGAACTAGCGGCAGATACAATGAGCAGTTCTTC.

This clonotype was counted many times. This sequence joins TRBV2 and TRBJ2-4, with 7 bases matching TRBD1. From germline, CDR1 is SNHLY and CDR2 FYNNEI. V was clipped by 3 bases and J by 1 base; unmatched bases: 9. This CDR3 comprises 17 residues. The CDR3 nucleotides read TGTGCCAGCAGTGATCACTTTCGGGACAGCGCCAAAAACATTCAGTACTTC. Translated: CASSDHFRDSAKNIQYF.

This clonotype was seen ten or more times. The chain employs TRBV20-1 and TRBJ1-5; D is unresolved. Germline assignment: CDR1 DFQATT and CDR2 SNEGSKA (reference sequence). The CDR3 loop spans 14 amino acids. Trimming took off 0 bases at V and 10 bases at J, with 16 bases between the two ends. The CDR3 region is CSARDGLIPQPQHF. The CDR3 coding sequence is TGCAGTGCTAGAGATGGGTTAATTCCTCAACCCCAGCATTTT.

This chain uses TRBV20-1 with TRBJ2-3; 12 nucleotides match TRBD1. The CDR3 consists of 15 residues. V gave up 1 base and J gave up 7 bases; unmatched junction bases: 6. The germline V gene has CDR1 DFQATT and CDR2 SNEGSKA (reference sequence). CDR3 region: CSARVGTGGANTQYF. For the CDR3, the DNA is TGCAGTGCTAGAGTAGGGACAGGGGGCGCAAATACGCAGTATTTT.

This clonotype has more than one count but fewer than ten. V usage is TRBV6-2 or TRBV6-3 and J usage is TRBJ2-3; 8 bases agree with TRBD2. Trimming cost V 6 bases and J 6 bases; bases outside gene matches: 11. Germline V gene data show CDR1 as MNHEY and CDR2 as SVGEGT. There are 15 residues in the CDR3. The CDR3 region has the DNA TGTGCCAGCAGCCCTCGGTCGGGGGGGCCGGATACGCAGTATTTT. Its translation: CASSPRSGGPDTQYF.

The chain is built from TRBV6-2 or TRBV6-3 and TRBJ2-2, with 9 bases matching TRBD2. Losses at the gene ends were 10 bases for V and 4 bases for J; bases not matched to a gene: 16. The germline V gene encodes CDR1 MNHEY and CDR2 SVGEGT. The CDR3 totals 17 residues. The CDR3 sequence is CATKSANSGGFTGELFF. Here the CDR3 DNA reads TGTGCCACCAAAAGCGCAAATAGCGGGGGTTTCACCGGGGAGCTGTTTTTT.

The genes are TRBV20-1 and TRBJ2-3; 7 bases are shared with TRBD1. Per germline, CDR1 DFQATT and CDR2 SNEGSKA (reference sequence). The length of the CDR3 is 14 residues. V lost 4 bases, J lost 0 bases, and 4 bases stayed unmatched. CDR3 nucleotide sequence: TGCAGTGCTACGGGACAGCGAAGCACAGATACGCAGTATTTT. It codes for CSATGQRSTDTQYF.

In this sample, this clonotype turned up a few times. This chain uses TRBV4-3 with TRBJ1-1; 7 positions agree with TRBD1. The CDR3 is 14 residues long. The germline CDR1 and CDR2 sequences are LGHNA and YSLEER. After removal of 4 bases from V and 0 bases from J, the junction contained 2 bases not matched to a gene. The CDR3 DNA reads TGCGCCAGCAGCCGGGACAGTTTGAACACTGAAGCTTTCTTT. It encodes CASSRDSLNTEAFF.

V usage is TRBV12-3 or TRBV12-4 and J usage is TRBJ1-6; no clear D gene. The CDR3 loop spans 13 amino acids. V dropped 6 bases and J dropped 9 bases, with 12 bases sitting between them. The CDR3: CASSLSEASPLHF. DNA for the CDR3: TGTGCCAGCAGCCTTTCGGAGGCTTCACCCCTCCACTTT.

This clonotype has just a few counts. The CDR3 coding sequence is TGTGCCAGCAGCTTAGAGTGGATGAACACTGAAGCTTTCTTT. This encodes CASSLEWMNTEAFF. This sequence joins TRBV7-9 and TRBJ1-1; no firm D call. Germline V gene data show CDR1 as SEHNR and CDR2 as FQNEAQ (reference sequence). The CDR3 runs 14 residues. V dropped 1 base and J dropped 0 bases, with 6 bases sitting between them.

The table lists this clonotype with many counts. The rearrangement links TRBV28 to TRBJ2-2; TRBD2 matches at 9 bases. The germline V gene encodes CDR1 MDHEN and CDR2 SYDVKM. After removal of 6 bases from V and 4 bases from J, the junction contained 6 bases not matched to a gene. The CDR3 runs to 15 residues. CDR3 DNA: TGTGCCAGCAGCCAGGCTAGCGGGGTCACCGGGGAGCTGTTTTTT. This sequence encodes CASSQASGVTGELFF.

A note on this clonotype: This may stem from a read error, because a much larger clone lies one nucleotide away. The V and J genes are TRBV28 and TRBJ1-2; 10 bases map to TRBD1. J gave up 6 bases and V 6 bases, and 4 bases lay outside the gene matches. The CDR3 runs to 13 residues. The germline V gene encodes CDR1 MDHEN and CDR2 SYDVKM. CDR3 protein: CASRGDRGNGYTF. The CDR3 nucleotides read TGTGCCAGCAGGGGGGACAGGGGCAATGGCTACACCTTC.